The 27 T cell receptor beta chains listed next were all sequenced from one sample in a study of blood T cells in healthy people across ages. A second PCR, run for about 7 to 11 cycles, used a sample-barcoded 5' primer plus a J-beta primer mix. Each CDR3 protein is one row after TCRdb ran MiXCR on the 5' RACE reads. The table shows fewer than 900,000 distinct CDR3 sequences, with over 45% occurring only once. Sequenced input: blood. These receptors were taken from a woman aged 55-75 years in good health.

The table lists this clonotype with a few counts. This CDR3 reads CATGRGYNQPQHF. In DNA, the CDR3 is TGTGCCACCGGTAGGGGTTACAATCAGCCCCAGCATTTT. J is TRBJ1-5 and V is TRBV12-3 or TRBV12-4; TRBD1 is a possible D gene (5 bases). V dropped 10 bases and J dropped 3 bases, with 13 bases sitting between them. The CDR3 spans 13 residues.

The chain couples TRBV10-3 to TRBJ1-4; 10 nucleotides match TRBD1. The germline V gene has CDR1 ENHRY and CDR2 SYGVKD. V was pared by 6 bases and J by 1 base, with 5 bases of the junction left unmatched. This CDR3 is 16 amino acids long. CDR3 sequence (DNA): TGTGCCATCAGACCGGGACAGGGGCTAACTAATGAAAAACTGTTTTTT. Translated: CAIRPGQGLTNEKLFF.

This chain joins TRBV20-1 and TRBJ1-5, with TRBD1 matching 8 bases. Germline V gives CDR1 DFQATT, CDR2 SNEGSKA (reference sequence). The CDR3 has 13 amino acids. CDR3: CSASDRGNQPQHF. CDR3 coding DNA: TGCAGCGCATCGGACAGGGGCAATCAGCCCCAGCATTTT.

The chain carries TRBV27 and TRBJ2-4; D gene uncertain. V was pared by 2 bases and J by 3 bases, with 11 bases between. This CDR3 has 15 residues. Germline V lookup: CDR1 MNHEY, CDR2 SMNVEV (reference sequence). The CDR3 loop is CASSLARTNKNIQYF. CDR3 DNA sequence: TGTGCCAGCAGTTTAGCTCGGACCAACAAAAACATTCAGTACTTC.

This chain's CDR3 is CASSSSSGTNNEQFF. CDR3 sequence (DNA): TGTGCCAGCAGCTCGAGTAGCGGGACTAATAATGAGCAGTTCTTC. The chain uses TRBV7-8 and TRBJ2-1, with 8 bases aligning to TRBD2. The ends lost 4 bases at V and 7 bases at J; junction bases unmatched: 9. Germline-derived CDR1 and CDR2 are SGHVS and FQNEAQ. The CDR3 covers 15 residues.

V and J are TRBV7-9 and TRBJ2-5; the D call may be TRBD1 or TRBD2 (5 bases each). V was pared by 5 bases and J by 5 bases, with 15 bases between. The CDR3 is 14 amino acids. Germline CDR1 reads SEHNR; CDR2 reads FQNEAQ (reference sequence). The CDR3 sequence: CASSPPQGAETQYF. The CDR3 nucleotides read TGTGCCAGCAGCCCACCGCAGGGAGCGGAGACCCAGTACTTC.

The chain uses TRBV29-1 and TRBJ2-7, with 9 positions matching TRBD2. Trimming removed 7 bases from V and 7 bases from J; junction bases left unmatched: 14. Germline CDR1 and CDR2: SQVTM and ANQGSEA. CDR3 length: 14 residues. CDR3: CSAVGRREGNEQYF. The CDR3 DNA reads TGCAGCGCGGTGGGACGGCGGGAGGGCAATGAGCAGTACTTC.

This clonotype was detected once. This sequence joins TRBV7-2 and TRBJ2-1; 9 bases map to TRBD1. The CDR3 has 19 residues. V shed 3 bases and J 0 bases; nucleotides not matched to a gene: 12. CDR1 is SGHTA and CDR2 is FQGNSA in the germline V gene. CDR3 DNA: TGTGCCAGCAGCTTTCCAAGGGACAGGGTAAAAAGCTCCTACAATGAGCAGTTCTTC. Protein sequence: CASSFPRDRVKSSYNEQFF.

The chain combines TRBV29-1 with TRBJ2-1, with TRBD1 matching over 10 bases. There are 15 residues in the CDR3. The germline CDR1 and CDR2 sequences are SQVTM and ANQGSEA. Losses at the gene ends were 4 bases for V and 10 bases for J; bases not matched to a gene: 13. CDR3 in amino acids: CSVVYIGTGAPEQFF. The CDR3 nucleotides read TGCAGCGTTGTCTATATCGGGACAGGGGCCCCAGAGCAGTTCTTC.

This clonotype was seen only a few times. The V gene is TRBV11-2, the J gene TRBJ2-1; the D gene is possibly TRBD2 (6 bases). There are 15 residues in the CDR3. The germline gives CDR1 SGHAT, CDR2 FQNNGV. With 1 base removed from V and 5 bases from J, the gap between germline ends came to 12 bases. The CDR3 loop is CASSLAVAGNNEQFF. Written as DNA, the CDR3 is TGTGCCAGCAGCTTAGCAGTCGCGGGAAACAATGAGCAGTTCTTC.

About this clonotype: A single base separates this from a much larger clone, so it may be a read error. The chain is built from TRBV29-1 and TRBJ2-1; a possible D gene is TRBD2 (5 bases). V lost 3 bases and J 0 bases, leaving 21 bases between the germline ends. The CDR3 runs to 18 residues. Germline V gene sequence: CDR1 SQVTM, CDR2 ANQGSEA. DNA of the CDR3: TGCAGCGTTGAGGGAGCCTTCTGGCATTTTGGCTCCTACAATGAGCAGTTCTTC. Protein product: CSVEGAFWHFGSYNEQFF.

Concerning this clonotype: Germline is not matched at one junction end, which may reflect a read error. The chain recombines TRBV6-2 or TRBV6-3 with TRBJ2-1, with D unclear. This CDR3 is built from 14 residues. Per germline, CDR1 MNHEY and CDR2 SVGEGT. The CDR3 sequence is CAGSYDPTYNEQFF. CDR3 nucleotides: TGTGCCGGCAGTTACGACCCGACCTACAATGAGCAGTTCTTC.

This clonotype was seen a handful of times. The chain uses TRBV15 and TRBJ2-5, with a possible D match to TRBD2 (5 bases). V gave up 1 base and J gave up 4 bases, with 13 bases separating them. Germline V lookup: CDR1 LNHNV, CDR2 YYDKDF (reference sequence). This CDR3 comprises 15 residues. The CDR3, as DNA: TGTGCCACCAGCAGAGGTCGAGGGAGTGTAGAGACCCAGTACTTC. Its translation: CATSRGRGSVETQYF.

J is TRBJ2-3 and V is TRBV27, with 7 bases lining up with TRBD2. With 7 bases clipped from V and 6 bases from J, the junction kept 7 bases outside the gene matches. Germline CDR1 reads MNHEY; CDR2 reads SMNVEV (reference sequence). CDR3 length equals 13 residues. The CDR3, as DNA: TGTGCCAGCACGGGTCTAGCGGCTGATACGCAGTATTTT. The encoded protein is CASTGLAADTQYF.

This clonotype has only a few counts. The chain combines TRBV7-2 with TRBJ1-5; TRBD1 might be the D (6 bases). The CDR3 has 16 amino acids. CDR1 and CDR2 from the germline V gene are SGHTA and FQGNSA. V lost 1 base and J lost 1, with 11 bases in between. CDR3 in DNA: TGTGCCAGCAGCTTAGAGGGACACTCCAGCAATCAGCCCCAGCATTTT. Its protein is CASSLEGHSSNQPQHF. The whole variable domain, filled in from reference TRBV7-2 and TRBJ1-5, reads GAGVSQSPSNKVTEKGKDVELRCDPISGHTALYWYRQSLGQGLEFLIYFQGNSAPDKSGLPSDRFSAERTGGSVSTLTIQRTQQEDSAVYLCASSLEGHSSNQPQHFGDGTRLSIL.

Only a few counts were recorded for this clonotype. The chain has TRBV5-5 and TRBJ2-7; 7 bases match TRBD1. The CDR3 is 14 amino acids. Germline CDR1 and CDR2: SGHKS and YYEKEE (reference sequence). V lost 4 bases, J lost 4 bases, and 8 bases stayed unmatched. CDR3 coding DNA: TGTGCCAGCAGCCCTAGGACAGGTTGGTACGAGCAGTACTTC. This codes for CASSPRTGWYEQYF.

V usage is TRBV30 and J usage is TRBJ2-3; 7 bases fit TRBD2. Germline values: CDR1 GTSNPN, CDR2 SVGIG (reference sequence). V trimming: 5 bases; J trimming: 3 bases; junction bases outside the gene matches: 8. The CDR3 sequence is 14 residues long. The CDR3: CAWSTGGSTDTQYF. DNA for the CDR3: TGTGCCTGGTCCACGGGGGGTTCGACAGATACGCAGTATTTT.

CDR3 bases: TGTGCCAGCAGCCCGCCCCAGGGTTTGGATACGCAGTATTTT. This encodes CASSPPQGLDTQYF. The V call is TRBV11-2, the J call TRBJ2-3; D is possibly TRBD1 (5 bases). The germline gives CDR1 SGHAT, CDR2 FQNNGV. Trimming took off 5 bases at V and 6 bases at J, with 15 bases between the two ends. The CDR3 length is 14 residues.

V usage is TRBV20-1 and J usage is TRBJ1-5; weak D call: TRBD1 (6 bases). Trimming removed 5 bases at V and 2 bases at J, with 13 bases between. Germline V gene data show CDR1 as DFQATT and CDR2 as SNEGSKA (reference sequence). The CDR3 covers 14 residues. The CDR3 loop is CSALTGSGNQPQHF. As DNA, the CDR3 is TGCAGTGCTCTAACAGGGAGCGGCAATCAGCCCCAGCATTTT.

V and J are TRBV6-5 and TRBJ2-1; D remains ambiguous. Trimming left V 6 bases short and J 0 bases short, with 9 bases between. CDR3 length: 14 residues. From germline, CDR1 is MNHEY and CDR2 SVGAGI. The DNA for the CDR3 is TGTGCCAGCAGAAACCCGGACTCCTACAATGAGCAGTTCTTC. It translates to CASRNPDSYNEQFF.

V is TRBV6-1 and J is TRBJ2-7; 8 nucleotides line up with TRBD1. J gave up 6 bases and V 7 bases, and 11 bases lay outside the gene matches. Germline CDR1 reads MNHNS; CDR2 reads SASEGT. This CDR3 comprises 14 residues. The CDR3 sequence: CASNTNRGSSEQYF. CDR3 coding DNA: TGTGCCAGCAATACTAACAGGGGGTCCAGCGAGCAGTACTTC.

As concerns this clonotype: The junction departs from germline at one end; a sequencing error may be responsible. The chain uses TRBV18 and TRBJ2-5, with D hard to call. Germline V lookup: CDR1 KGHSH, CDR2 LQKENI. The CDR3 consists of 17 residues. The DNA of the CDR3 is TGTGCCAGCTCACCAGGTTTACAATCTCCTGCTCGTGAGACCCGGTACTTC. This gives the protein CASSPGLQSPARETRYF.

The chain is built from TRBV4-1 and TRBJ1-4; maybe TRBD1 (6 bases). CDR3 length: 14 amino acids. Trimming stripped 1 base from V and 10 bases from J, with 13 bases between. Germline V gene lookup returns CDR1 MGHRA and CDR2 YSYEKL. CDR3 in DNA: TGCGCCAGCAGCCAAGTAGGGGGATCGGGAAAACTGTTTTTT. This gives the protein CASSQVGGSGKLFF.

With regard to this clonotype: This may be a read error, as it is one base from a much larger clone. The V call is TRBV4-3, the J call TRBJ2-6, with TRBD1 matching over 7 bases. This CDR3 is built from 18 residues. The germline gives CDR1 LGHNA, CDR2 YSLEER. The CDR3 spells CASSQAWGQLSGANILTF. CDR3 sequence (DNA): TGCGCCAGCAGCCAGGCATGGGGACAGCTCTCTGGGGCCAACATCCTGACTTTC.

V gene TRBV28 combines with J gene TRBJ2-7; no clear D gene. Gene TRBJ2-5 matches the end of the DNA better, so the J call may be wrong. The CDR3 length is 16 residues. The germline CDR1 and CDR2 sequences are MDHEN and SYDVKM. In DNA form, the CDR3 reads TGTGCCAGCAGTTTATTGGGCCTACACATCCAAGAGACCCAGTACTTC. This translates into CASSLLGLHIQETQYF.

This clonotype was detected a few times. The V gene is TRBV28, the J gene TRBJ2-5; 9 bases are shared with TRBD2. Germline V gene sequence: CDR1 MDHEN, CDR2 SYDVKM. Trimming at V came to 3 bases and at J to 1 base, leaving 9 bases not matched to a gene. The CDR3 runs to 17 residues. The CDR3: CASSFWASGETQETQYF. In DNA form, the CDR3 reads TGTGCCAGCAGTTTTTGGGCTAGCGGGGAGACCCAAGAGACCCAGTACTTC.

The chain is built from TRBV3-1 and TRBJ2-1; D may correspond to TRBD1 or TRBD2 (5 bases each). Germline CDR1 is LGHDT and CDR2 is YNNKEL (reference sequence). V lost 3 bases, J lost 9 bases, and 12 bases lay in between. This CDR3 contains 13 residues. The DNA for the CDR3 is TGTGCCAGCAGCCAGCATGGGGGAAGTGAGCAGTTCTTC. Translated: CASSQHGGSEQFF.